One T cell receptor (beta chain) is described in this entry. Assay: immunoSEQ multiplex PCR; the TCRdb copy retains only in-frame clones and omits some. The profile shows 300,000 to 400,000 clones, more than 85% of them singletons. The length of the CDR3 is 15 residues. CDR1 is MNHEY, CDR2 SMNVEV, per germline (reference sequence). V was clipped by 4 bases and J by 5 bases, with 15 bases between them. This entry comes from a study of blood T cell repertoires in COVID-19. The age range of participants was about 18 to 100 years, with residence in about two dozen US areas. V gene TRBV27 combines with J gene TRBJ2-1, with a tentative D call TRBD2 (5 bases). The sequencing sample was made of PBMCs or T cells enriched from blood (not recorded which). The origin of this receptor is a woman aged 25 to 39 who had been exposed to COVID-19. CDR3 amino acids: CASSSPSAADNEQFF. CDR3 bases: TGTGCCAGCAGTTCCCCCTCAGCGGCGGACAATGAGCAGTTCTTC.